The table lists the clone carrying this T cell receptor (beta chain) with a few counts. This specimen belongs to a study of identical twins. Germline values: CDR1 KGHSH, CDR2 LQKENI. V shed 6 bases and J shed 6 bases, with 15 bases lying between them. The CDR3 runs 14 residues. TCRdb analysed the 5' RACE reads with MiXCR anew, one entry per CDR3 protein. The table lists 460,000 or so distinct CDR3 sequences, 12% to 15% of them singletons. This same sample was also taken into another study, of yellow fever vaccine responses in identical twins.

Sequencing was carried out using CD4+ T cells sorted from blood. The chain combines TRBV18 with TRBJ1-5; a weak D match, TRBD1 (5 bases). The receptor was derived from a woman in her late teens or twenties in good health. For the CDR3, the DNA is TGTGCCAGCTCGTCAGAGCGGGGACCTCAGCCCCAGCATTTT. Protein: CASSSERGPQPQHF.